The sequence of this TCR beta chain was determined in a study of T cell clonotyping in hematopoietic cell transplantation. Study observations and caveats: At the given depth, recipient repertoires were over 95% de novo clonotypes. Pathologically expanded recipient clonotypes increased progressively from day 30 to day 180 as diversity fell.

Sequenced by immunoSEQ multiplex PCR; TCRdb stores in-frame clones only, minus some. This sample has 65,000 to 75,000 clones; around 94% occur once, and the top ten carry about 1.5%. V shed 6 bases and J shed 10 bases, with 10 bases lying between them. The germline V gene has CDR1 LNHDA and CDR2 SQIVND (reference sequence). This CDR3 has 12 amino acids. This clone was seen only once. The target antigen is unknown. This receptor was obtained from a man aged 45 to 65 in good health. Some clones in this sample may be carry-over from other donors' samples. The sequenced material came from peripheral blood mononuclear cells. The chain is built from TRBV19 and TRBJ1-6; D perhaps matches TRBD1 (5 bases). The CDR3 here is CASRVGTSPLHF. CDR3 DNA sequence: TGTGCCAGTAGGGTGGGGACCTCACCCCTCCACTTT.